The sequence of this T cell receptor (beta chain) was determined in a study of T cell responses to AZD1222 COVID-19 vaccine. Study overall: Combined were second doses at about 4 or about 12 weeks.

Repertoires were generated with immunoSEQ multiplex PCR, while TCRdb's copy carries only in-frame clones and drops some. Of 150,000 to 200,000 clones listed, approximately 95% are singletons. The germline V and J ends were trimmed by 4 bases and 3 bases, with 16 bases remaining between them. The CDR3 loop spans 16 amino acids. CDR1 is SGHRS, CDR2 YFSETQ, per germline. Study-wide points: Only a handful of people who got AZD1222 tested seropositive at baseline. Once two AZD1222 doses were given, Spike-specific TCR breadth and depth went up. Donors were largely white British and mainly female; clonal diversity was possibly underestimated.

This clone has at least ten counts. Antigen: not known. Material: peripheral blood, obtained on day 0 of AZD1222 vaccination. This TCR derives from an adult in good health. The chain links TRBV5-1 to TRBJ2-2; TRBD1 might be the D (6 bases). The CDR3 nucleotides read TGCGCCAGCAGCGGGTCAGGGGCCGCGGACACCGGGGAGCTGTTTTTT. Residues: CASSGSGAADTGELFF.